This TCR beta chain was sequenced for a study of T-cell memory formation after mild COVID-19. General observations from the study: Unconfirmed was the SARS-CoV-2 specificity of second-wave clones that peaked on day 37.

CDR1 is SGHAT and CDR2 is FQDESV in the germline V gene (reference sequence). V shed 4 bases, J shed 8 bases, and the junction held 16 bases outside the gene matches. The CDR3 runs to 17 residues. MiXCR, run by TCRdb on the 5' RACE reads, gives a single entry per CDR3 protein. The sample shows roughly 580,000 distinct CDR3 sequences, roughly 18% of them seen only once. About this clonotype: Its antigen is currently unknown.

The sequencing sample was made of PBMCs or a T cell subset sorted from them (not recorded which). The source is an adult woman who had mild COVID-19 (a few samples of this study predate the infection). Cell type and time point are not known. The gene calls are TRBV11-1 and TRBJ2-1, with 8 bases aligning to TRBD2. This chain's CDR3 is CASSSTSAEVPPHEQFF. The CDR3 DNA reads TGTGCCAGCAGCTCGACTAGCGCGGAAGTCCCCCCCCATGAGCAGTTCTTC.